A single sample gave rise to the 18 T cell receptor beta chains below, sequenced in a study of T cell responses to AZD1222 COVID-19 vaccine. Assay used: immunoSEQ multiplex PCR; TCRdb lists only in-frame clones, some missing. Counted here are around 130,000 clones, about 90% occurring once; the ten biggest clones make up 1.5% to 2%. The specimen was peripheral blood, collected 28 days after the second AZD1222 dose. These receptors were taken from an adult who received the AZD1222 COVID-19 vaccine.

The V and J genes are TRBV19 and TRBJ2-2, with D possibly matching TRBD1 (6 bases). CDR3 length: 16 residues. V was shortened by 0 bases and J by 1 base, with 9 bases between the two germline ends. Looked up from germline, CDR1 is LNHDA and CDR2 is SQIVND (reference sequence). Here the CDR3 reads CASSIERGLNTGELFF. The CDR3 DNA follows: TGTGCCAGTAGTATAGAAAGGGGGTTGAACACCGGGGAGCTGTTTTTT.

This clone was counted only a few times. The V and J genes are TRBV6-5 and TRBJ1-2; D may be TRBD1 (5 bases). The V and J ends lost 0 bases and 4 bases respectively, with 9 bases between them. CDR1 is MNHEY and CDR2 is SVGAGI in the germline V gene. The CDR3 consists of 14 residues. CDR3 nucleotide sequence: TGTGCCAGCAGTTACTCGCAGGGTCGCTATGGCTACACCTTC. It translates to CASSYSQGRYGYTF.

The gene calls are TRBV6-5 and TRBJ1-5; D possibly corresponds to TRBD1 (6 bases). The V and J ends lost 7 bases and 3 bases respectively, with 16 bases between them. CDR3 length: 15 residues. Germline assignment: CDR1 MNHEY and CDR2 SVGAGI. In nucleotides, the CDR3 is TGTGCCAGCACCCAAGGGAGGGGGGACAATCAGCCCCAGCATTTT. This gives the protein CASTQGRGDNQPQHF.

The chain links TRBV15 to TRBJ1-6; a weak D match, TRBD1 (5 bases). Germline assignment: CDR1 LNHNV and CDR2 YYDKDF (reference sequence). This CDR3 has 16 residues. The V and J ends lost 1 base and 8 bases respectively, with 15 bases between them. CDR3: CATSRGSGVADSPLHF. DNA for the CDR3: TGTGCCACCAGCAGAGGGTCGGGGGTAGCGGATTCACCCCTCCACTTT.

The chain has TRBV19 and TRBJ1-1, with D perhaps matching TRBD1 (5 bases). Trimming left V 6 bases short and J 0 bases short, with 20 bases between. Germline V CDR1 and CDR2: LNHDA, SQIVND (reference sequence). This CDR3 spans 17 amino acids. The CDR3, as DNA: TGTGCCAGTAGAACCACCGGGGGAAGATACATGAACACTGAAGCTTTCTTT. This codes for CASRTTGGRYMNTEAFF. Variable domain in full (rest from reference TRBV19 and TRBJ1-1): DGGITQSPKYLFRKEGQNVTLSCEQNLNHDAMYWYRQDPGQGLRLIYYSQIVNDFQKGDIAEGYSVSREKKESFPLTVTSAQKNPTAFYLCASRTTGGRYMNTEAFFGQGTRLTVV.

The chain combines TRBV15 with TRBJ1-3; 9 bases map to TRBD1. There are 16 residues in the CDR3. The germline CDR1 and CDR2 sequences are LNHNV and YYDKDF (reference sequence). V gave up 1 base and J gave up 2 bases; unmatched junction bases: 3. The CDR3: CATSRARQGAGNTIYF. In DNA form, the CDR3 reads TGTGCCACCAGCAGAGCTAGACAGGGGGCTGGAAACACCATATATTTT.

The rearrangement joins TRBV5-6 to TRBJ2-7; 8 bases map to TRBD1. The CDR3 runs to 16 residues. Looked up from germline, CDR1 is SGHDT and CDR2 is YYEEEE. V lost 6 bases, J lost 3 bases, and 14 bases stayed unmatched. The CDR3 sequence: CASNINIGRGLYEQYF. The DNA of the CDR3 is TGTGCCAGCAACATTAATATTGGCAGGGGGCTCTACGAGCAGTACTTC.

The gene calls are TRBV2 and TRBJ1-1; D remains ambiguous. CDR3 length: 12 amino acids. The V end lost 1 base, the J end lost 5 bases, and 5 bases lay between the germline ends. Looked up from germline, CDR1 is SNHLY and CDR2 is FYNNEI. The CDR3: CASSEGGTEAFF. In DNA form, the CDR3 reads TGTGCCAGCAGTGAAGGTGGGACTGAAGCTTTCTTT.

V gene TRBV18 combines with J gene TRBJ1-1; perhaps TRBD1 as D (6 bases). This CDR3 spans 15 amino acids. Germline assignment: CDR1 KGHSH and CDR2 LQKENI. Trimming left V 6 bases short and J 4 bases short, with 18 bases between. The DNA for the CDR3 is TGTGCCAGCTCTCTACAGGGTCGCCACGGCACTGAAGCTTTCTTT. It translates to CASSLQGRHGTEAFF.

This rearrangement joins TRBV5-1 to TRBJ1-2, with 12 bases aligning to TRBD1. V lost 4 bases and J lost 4; bases outside the gene matches: 5. The CDR3 runs 15 residues. CDR1 and CDR2 (germline): SGHRS, YFSETQ. As DNA, the CDR3 is TGCGCCAGCAGCCCCGGGACAGGGGGCTCCTATGGCTACACCTTC. Translating gives CASSPGTGGSYGYTF. Full variable domain (missing parts from reference TRBV5-1 and TRBJ1-2): KAGVTQTPRYLIKTRGQQVTLSCSPISGHRSVSWYQQTPGQGLQFLFEYFSETQRNKGNFPGRFSGRQFSNSRSEMNVSTLELGDSALYLCASSPGTGGSYGYTFGSGTRLTVV.

This rearrangement joins TRBV14 to TRBJ1-3; D perhaps matches TRBD1 (5 bases). The CDR3 covers 17 residues. Trimming cost V 5 bases and J 0 bases, with 17 bases left between them. In germline, CDR1 is SGHDN, CDR2 FVKESK. The CDR3 DNA follows: TGTGCCAGCAGCTATCGGGACTCAACATTCTCTGGAAACACCATATATTTT. Its protein product is CASSYRDSTFSGNTIYF.

The CDR3 reads CASSQEYRLLAFF. CDR3 nucleotides: TGCGCCAGCAGCCAAGAATACAGGTTATTAGCTTTCTTT. The V gene is TRBV4-1, the J gene TRBJ1-1; D is possibly TRBD1 (5 bases). CDR3 size: 13 residues. The V end lost 0 bases, the J end lost 10 bases, and 12 bases lay between the germline ends. CDR1 and CDR2 (germline): MGHRA, YSYEKL.

The genes are TRBV3-1 (or the pseudogene TRBV3-2) and TRBJ2-1; 15 bases are shared with TRBD2. CDR1 and CDR2 from the germline V gene are LGHDT and YNNKEL (reference sequence). This CDR3 spans 17 amino acids. The J segment lost 10 bases and the V segment lost 3 bases, leaving 10 bases of the junction unmatched. This CDR3 reads CASSHLTGTSGRREQFF. The CDR3 DNA reads as TGTGCCAGCAGCCACCTTACCGGGACTAGCGGGAGGCGAGAGCAGTTCTTC.

The chain uses TRBV27 and TRBJ2-7, with 8 bases fitting TRBD1. The CDR3 has 13 amino acids. Germline trimming cut 5 bases from V and 6 bases from J; bases unmatched to any gene: 6. CDR1 and CDR2 from the germline V gene are MNHEY and SMNVEV (reference sequence). CDR3 loop: CASSPRTGFEQYF. In DNA, the CDR3 is TGTGCCAGCAGTCCCCGGACAGGGTTCGAGCAGTACTTC.

The chain recombines TRBV6-5 with TRBJ1-1; D gene ambiguous. Germline V CDR1 and CDR2: MNHEY, SVGAGI. Trimming shortened V by 6 bases and J by 2 bases, and 13 bases separated the two germline ends. This CDR3 contains 14 residues. The CDR3 coding sequence is TGTGCCAGCAGCCCCCGGGTACTTAACACTGAAGCTTTCTTT. It translates to CASSPRVLNTEAFF.

This chain uses TRBV11-2 with TRBJ2-7, with D possibly being TRBD2 (6 bases). The CDR3 runs to 15 residues. The germline V and J ends were trimmed by 6 bases and 3 bases, with 18 bases remaining between them. Germline assignment: CDR1 SGHAT and CDR2 FQNNGV. CDR3 amino acids: CASREVGGGGYEQYF. The CDR3 coding sequence is TGTGCCAGCAGAGAAGTCGGGGGAGGAGGCTACGAGCAGTACTTC.

This sequence joins TRBV27 and TRBJ1-4; D uncertain. The CDR3 is 15 residues long. V lost 6 bases and J 7 bases, leaving 18 bases between the germline ends. Germline assignment: CDR1 MNHEY and CDR2 SMNVEV (reference sequence). CDR3 in amino acids: CASRESDLGGEKLFF. Here the CDR3 DNA reads TGTGCCAGCAGGGAGTCAGACCTTGGAGGTGAAAAACTGTTTTTT.

The table lists this clone with a few counts. The chain links TRBV4-1 to TRBJ1-5; D is undetermined. Germline V gene data show CDR1 as MGHRA and CDR2 as YSYEKL. The CDR3 totals 15 residues. Trimming left V 4 bases short and J 1 base short, with 11 bases between. In DNA form, the CDR3 reads TGCGCCAGCAGCCCCGGGCCCTCAAGCAATCAGCCCCAGCATTTT. Translating gives CASSPGPSSNQPQHF.